The clone carrying this T cell receptor (beta chain) was counted only a few times. The data belong to a study of blood T cell repertoires in COVID-19. Repertoires were generated with immunoSEQ multiplex PCR, while TCRdb's copy carries only in-frame clones and drops some. Here the sample spans roughly 230,000 clones, roughly 80% being singletons. The CDR3 is made up of 13 amino acids. V lost 8 bases to trimming and J lost 6 bases; unmatched junction nucleotides: 6. The germline V gene encodes CDR1 SEHNR and CDR2 FQNEAQ (reference sequence). The sequencing sample was made of PBMCs or T cells enriched from blood (not recorded which). The chain joins TRBV7-9 to TRBJ1-4; 7 nucleotides agree with TRBD1. This TCR was recovered from a man aged 45-65 years who had recovered from COVID-19. DNA for the CDR3: TGTGCCAGCGGCTGGGGGACAGATGAAAAACTGTTTTTT. It yields the protein CASGWGTDEKLFF. Full variable domain (outside the CDR3, taken from reference TRBV7-9 and TRBJ1-4): DTGVSQNPRHKITKRGQNVTFRCDPISEHNRLYWYRQTLGQGPEFLTYFQNEAQLEKSRLLSDRFSAERPKGSFSTLEIQRTEQGDSAMYLCASGWGTDEKLFFGSGTQLSVL.